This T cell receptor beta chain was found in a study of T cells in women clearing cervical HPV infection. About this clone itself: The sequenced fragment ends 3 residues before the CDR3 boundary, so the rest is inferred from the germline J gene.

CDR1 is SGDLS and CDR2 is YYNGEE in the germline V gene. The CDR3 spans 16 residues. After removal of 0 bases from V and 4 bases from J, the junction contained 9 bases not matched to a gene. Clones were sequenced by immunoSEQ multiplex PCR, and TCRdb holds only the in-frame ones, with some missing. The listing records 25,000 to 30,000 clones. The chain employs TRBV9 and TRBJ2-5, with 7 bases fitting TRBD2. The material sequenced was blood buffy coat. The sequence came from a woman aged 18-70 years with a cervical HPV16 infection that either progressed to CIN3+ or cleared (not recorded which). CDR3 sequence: CASSVDPAGEGETQYF. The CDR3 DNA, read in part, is TGTGCCAGCAGCGTAGATCCGGCGGGAGAAGGAGAGACC.